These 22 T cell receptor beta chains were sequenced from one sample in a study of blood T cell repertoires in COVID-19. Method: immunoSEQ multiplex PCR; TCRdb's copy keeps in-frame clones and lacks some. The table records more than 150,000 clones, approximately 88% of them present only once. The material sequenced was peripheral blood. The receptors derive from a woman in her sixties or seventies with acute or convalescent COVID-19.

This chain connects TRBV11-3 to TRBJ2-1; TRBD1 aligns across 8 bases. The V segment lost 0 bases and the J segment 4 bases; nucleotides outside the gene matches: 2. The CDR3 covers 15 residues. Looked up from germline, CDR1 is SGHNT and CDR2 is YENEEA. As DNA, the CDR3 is TGTGCCAGCAGCTTAGACGGACAGGGTTACAATGAGCAGTTCTTC. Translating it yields CASSLDGQGYNEQFF.

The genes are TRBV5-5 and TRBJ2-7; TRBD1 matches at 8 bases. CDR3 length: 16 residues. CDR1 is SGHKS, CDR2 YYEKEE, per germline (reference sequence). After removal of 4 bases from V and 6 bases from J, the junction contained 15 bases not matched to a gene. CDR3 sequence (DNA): TGTGCCAGCAGCCCCCAGACCAGACAGGGGACCCGCGAGCAGTACTTC. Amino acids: CASSPQTRQGTREQYF.

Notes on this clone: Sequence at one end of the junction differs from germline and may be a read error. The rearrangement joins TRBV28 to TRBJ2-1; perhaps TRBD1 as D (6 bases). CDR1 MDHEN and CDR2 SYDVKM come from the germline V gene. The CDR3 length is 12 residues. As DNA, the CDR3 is TGTGCCAGCCGCCAAACAGGGAACTGGTTGGTCTTC. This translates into CASRQTGNWLVF.

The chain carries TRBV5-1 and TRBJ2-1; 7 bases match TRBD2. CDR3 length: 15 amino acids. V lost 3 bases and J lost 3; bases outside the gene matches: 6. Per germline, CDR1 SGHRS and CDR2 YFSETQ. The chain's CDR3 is CASSYRAGNYNEQFF. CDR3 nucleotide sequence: TGCGCCAGCAGCTACAGAGCGGGGAACTACAATGAGCAGTTCTTC.

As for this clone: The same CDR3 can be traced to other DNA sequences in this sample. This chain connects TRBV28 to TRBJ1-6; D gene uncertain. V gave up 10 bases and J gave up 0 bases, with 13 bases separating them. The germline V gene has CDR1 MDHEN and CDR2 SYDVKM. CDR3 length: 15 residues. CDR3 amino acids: CATRTGSSYNSPLHF. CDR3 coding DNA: TGTGCCACCCGGACGGGGAGCTCCTATAATTCACCCCTCCACTTT.

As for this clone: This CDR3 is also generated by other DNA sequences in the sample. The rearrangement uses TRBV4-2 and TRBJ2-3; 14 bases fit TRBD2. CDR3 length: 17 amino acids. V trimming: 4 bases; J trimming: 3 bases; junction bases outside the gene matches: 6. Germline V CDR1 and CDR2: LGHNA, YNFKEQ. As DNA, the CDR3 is TGTGCCAGCAGCCGAGAGACTAGCGGGGGGGTGACAGATACGCAGTATTTT. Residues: CASSRETSGGVTDTQYF.

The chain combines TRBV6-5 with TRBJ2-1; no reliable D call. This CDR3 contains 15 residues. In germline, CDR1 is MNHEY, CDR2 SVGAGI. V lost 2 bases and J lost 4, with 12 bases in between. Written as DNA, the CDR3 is TGTGCCAGCAGTTACAAGGAGCGTGTTTACAATGAGCAGTTCTTC. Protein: CASSYKERVYNEQFF.

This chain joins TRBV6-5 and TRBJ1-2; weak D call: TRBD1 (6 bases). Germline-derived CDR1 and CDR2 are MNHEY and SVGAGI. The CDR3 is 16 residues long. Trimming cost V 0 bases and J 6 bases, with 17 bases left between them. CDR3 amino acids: CASSYSGGATYNGYTF. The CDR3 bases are TGTGCCAGCAGTTACTCGGGGGGGGCGACTTATAATGGCTACACCTTC.

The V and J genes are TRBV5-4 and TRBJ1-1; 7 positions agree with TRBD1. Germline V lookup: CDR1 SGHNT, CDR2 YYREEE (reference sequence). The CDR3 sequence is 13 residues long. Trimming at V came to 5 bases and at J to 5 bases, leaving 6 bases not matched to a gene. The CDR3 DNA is TGTGCCAGCAGTCCCCAGGGGGAGACTGAAGCTTTCTTT. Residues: CASSPQGETEAFF.

In DNA form, the CDR3 reads TGCAGCGTTGCGGGACAGAACTATGGCTACACCTTC. Translated, it gives CSVAGQNYGYTF. The chain joins TRBV29-1 to TRBJ1-2; 7 bases are shared with TRBD1. J was trimmed by 2 bases and V by 4 bases; bases with no gene match: 1. Germline V lookup: CDR1 SQVTM, CDR2 ANQGSEA. The CDR3 is 12 amino acids.

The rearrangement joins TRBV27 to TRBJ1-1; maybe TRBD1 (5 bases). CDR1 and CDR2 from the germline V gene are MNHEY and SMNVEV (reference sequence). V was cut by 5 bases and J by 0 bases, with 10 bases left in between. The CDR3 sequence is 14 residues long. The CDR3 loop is CASSPAGLNTEAFF. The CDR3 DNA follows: TGTGCCAGCAGTCCTGCAGGGTTGAACACTGAAGCTTTCTTT.

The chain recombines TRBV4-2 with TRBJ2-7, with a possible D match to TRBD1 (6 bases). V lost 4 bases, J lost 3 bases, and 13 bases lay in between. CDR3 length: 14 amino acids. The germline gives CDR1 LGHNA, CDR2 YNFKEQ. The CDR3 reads CASSPGHPHYEQYF. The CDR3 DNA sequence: TGTGCCAGCAGCCCGGGACATCCACACTACGAGCAGTACTTC.

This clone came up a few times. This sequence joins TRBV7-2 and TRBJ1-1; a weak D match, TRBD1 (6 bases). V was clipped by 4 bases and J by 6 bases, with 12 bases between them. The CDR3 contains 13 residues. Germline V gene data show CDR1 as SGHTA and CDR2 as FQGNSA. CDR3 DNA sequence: TGTGCCAGCAGCTCAACCCCAGGGGCTGAAGCTTTCTTT. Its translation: CASSSTPGAEAFF.

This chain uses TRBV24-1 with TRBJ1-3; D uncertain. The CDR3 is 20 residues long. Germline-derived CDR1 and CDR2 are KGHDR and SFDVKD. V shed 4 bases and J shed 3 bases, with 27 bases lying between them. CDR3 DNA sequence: TGTGCCACCAGTGACCCCCCCACATTCCCTCCCCTTGCCATTGGAAACACCATATATTTT. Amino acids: CATSDPPTFPPLAIGNTIYF.

DNA for the CDR3: TGTGCCAGCAGCTTAGACGTCGGGACAGGGGCCTATGGCTACACCTTC. This translates into CASSLDVGTGAYGYTF. V gene TRBV7-2 combines with J gene TRBJ1-2, with TRBD1 identical over 10 bases. V lost 1 base and J lost 4; bases outside the gene matches: 6. The V gene's germline CDR1 is SGHTA and CDR2 FQGNSA. The CDR3 spans 16 residues.

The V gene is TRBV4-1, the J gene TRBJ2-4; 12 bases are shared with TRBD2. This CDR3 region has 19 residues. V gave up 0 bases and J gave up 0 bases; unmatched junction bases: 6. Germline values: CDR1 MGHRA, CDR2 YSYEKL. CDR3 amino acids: CASSQDRLAGDIAKNIQYF. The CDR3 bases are TGCGCCAGCAGCCAAGATCGACTAGCGGGGGATATAGCCAAAAACATTCAGTACTTC.

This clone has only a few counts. CDR3 bases: TGTGCCAGCAGCGCCCAGGGGGCCTACGAGCAGTACTTC. The encoded protein is CASSAQGAYEQYF. The chain combines TRBV9 with TRBJ2-7, with 7 bases lining up with TRBD1. The CDR3 has 13 residues. V was clipped by 3 bases and J by 2 bases; unmatched bases: 2. Per germline, CDR1 SGDLS and CDR2 YYNGEE.

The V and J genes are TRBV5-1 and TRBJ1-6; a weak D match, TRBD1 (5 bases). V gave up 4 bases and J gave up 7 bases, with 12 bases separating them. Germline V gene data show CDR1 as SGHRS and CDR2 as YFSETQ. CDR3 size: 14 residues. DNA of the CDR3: TGCGCCAGCAGCCAAACAGGCGCAAATTCACCCCTCCACTTT. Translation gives CASSQTGANSPLHF.

CDR3 in amino acids: CASSQDRVSAFF. CDR3 sequence (DNA): TGTGCCAGCAGTCAGGACAGGGTTTCGGCTTTCTTT. The chain combines TRBV6-5 with TRBJ1-1; 8 nucleotides match TRBD1. The germline V gene has CDR1 MNHEY and CDR2 SVGAGI. The trim removed 5 bases at V and 11 bases at J, leaving 7 bases unmatched. This CDR3 is built from 12 residues.

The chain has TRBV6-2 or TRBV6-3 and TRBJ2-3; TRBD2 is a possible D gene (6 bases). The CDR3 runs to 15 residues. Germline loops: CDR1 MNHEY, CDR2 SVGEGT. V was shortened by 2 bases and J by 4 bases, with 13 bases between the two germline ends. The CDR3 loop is CASSYVLAAADTQYF. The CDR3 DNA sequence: TGTGCCAGCAGTTACGTACTAGCTGCGGCAGATACGCAGTATTTT.

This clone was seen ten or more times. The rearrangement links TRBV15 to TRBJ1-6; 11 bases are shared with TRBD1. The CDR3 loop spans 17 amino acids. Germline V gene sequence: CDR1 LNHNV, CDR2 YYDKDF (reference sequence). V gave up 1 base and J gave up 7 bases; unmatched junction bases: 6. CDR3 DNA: TGTGCCACCAGCAGAGGTGGACAGGGGGCGCGAAATTCACCCCTCCACTTT. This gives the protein CATSRGGQGARNSPLHF.

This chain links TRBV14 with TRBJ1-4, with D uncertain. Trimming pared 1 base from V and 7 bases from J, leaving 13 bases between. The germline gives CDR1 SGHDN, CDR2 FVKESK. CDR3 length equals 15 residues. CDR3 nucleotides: TGTGCCAGCAGCCAAGCCCGGGGATCTTCTGAAAAACTGTTTTTT. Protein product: CASSQARGSSEKLFF.